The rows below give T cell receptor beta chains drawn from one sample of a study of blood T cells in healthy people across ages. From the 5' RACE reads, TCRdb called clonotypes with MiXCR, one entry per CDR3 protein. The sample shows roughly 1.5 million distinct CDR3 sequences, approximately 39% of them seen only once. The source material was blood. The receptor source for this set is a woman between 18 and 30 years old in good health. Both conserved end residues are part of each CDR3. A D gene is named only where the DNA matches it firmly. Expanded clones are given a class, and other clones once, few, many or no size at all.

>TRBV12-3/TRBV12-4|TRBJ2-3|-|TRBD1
TGTGCCAGCAGTTTCAACTCCCCGGGACAGGCCGGAGATACGCAGTATTTT
CASSFNSPGQAGDTQYF
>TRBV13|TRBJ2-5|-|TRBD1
TGTGCCAGCAGCCCCGACAGGGGTCCGGAAGAGACCCAGTACTTC
CASSPDRGPEETQYF
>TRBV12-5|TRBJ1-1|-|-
TGTGCTAGTGGTTTGAGTGGGAGTGAAGCTTTCTTT
CASGLSGSEAFF
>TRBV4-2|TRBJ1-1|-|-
TGTGCCAGCAGCCAAGACTGGGGCTTCGACACTGAAGCTTTCTTT
CASSQDWGFDTEAFF
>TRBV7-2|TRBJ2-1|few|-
TGTGCCAGCAGCTTATCTTCAGGGGAGTATGAGCAGTTCTTC
CASSLSSGEYEQFF
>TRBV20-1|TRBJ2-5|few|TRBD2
TGCAGTGCTAGTAAGACTAGCGGACAAGAGACCCAGTACTTC
CSASKTSGQETQYF
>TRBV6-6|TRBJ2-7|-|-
TGTGCCAGCAGCTACCCTAAACACGGCGAGCAGTACTTC
CASSYPKHGEQYF
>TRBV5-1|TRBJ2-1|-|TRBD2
TGCGCCAGCAGCCCGCAGCGGGAGATCTACAATGAGCAGTTCTTC
CASSPQREIYNEQFF
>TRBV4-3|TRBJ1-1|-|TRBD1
TGCGCCAGCAGCCAACTGGGACAGGGTGGAACTGAAGCTTTCTTT
CASSQLGQGGTEAFF
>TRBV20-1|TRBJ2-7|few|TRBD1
TGCAGTGTTACTCGGACAGGGGTCTCCTACGAGCAGTACTTC
CSVTRTGVSYEQYF
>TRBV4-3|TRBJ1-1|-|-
TGCGCCAGCAGCCAAGCGACGGGGAGGAACACTGAAGCTTTCTTT
CASSQATGRNTEAFF
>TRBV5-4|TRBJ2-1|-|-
TGTGCCAGCAGACTGAGTACAGATGAGCAGTTCTTC
CASRLSTDEQFF
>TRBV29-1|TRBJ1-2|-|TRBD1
TGCAGCGTTGCCCCCCTTCTCGACAGGGGCTTTAACTATGGCTACACCTTC
CSVAPLLDRGFNYGYTF
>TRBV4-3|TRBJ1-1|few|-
TGCGCCAGCAGCCCAAACCGGGACTTAGGTGAAGCTTTCTTT
CASSPNRDLGEAFF
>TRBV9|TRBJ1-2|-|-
TGTGCCAGCAGCCCAGGGAGTGTGCAGGGAGGAGGCTACACCTTC
CASSPGSVQGGGYTF
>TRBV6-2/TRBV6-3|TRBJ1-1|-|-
TGTGCCAGCAGTTACGACCGGACGAACACTGAAGCTTTCTTT
CASSYDRTNTEAFF
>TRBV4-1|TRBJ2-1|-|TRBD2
TGCGCCAGCAGCCAAACAGGACTAGAATACAATGAGCAGTTCTTC
CASSQTGLEYNEQFF
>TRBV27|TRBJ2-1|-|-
TGTGCCAGCAGGACGACTAAATCCTACAATGAGCAGTTCTTC
CASRTTKSYNEQFF
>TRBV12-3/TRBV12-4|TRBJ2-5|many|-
TGTGCCAGCAGTTCAATTCTACACCAAGAGACCCAGTACTTC
CASSSILHQETQYF
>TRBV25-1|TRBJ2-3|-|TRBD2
TGTGCCAGCAGTGAACACACACCGACTAGCGGGAGGGGTACAGATACGCAGTATTTT
CASSEHTPTSGRGTDTQYF
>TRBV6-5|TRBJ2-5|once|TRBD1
TGTGCCAGCAGCCATCCCGGGACAGGGTACCAAGAGACCCAGTACTTC
CASSHPGTGYQETQYF
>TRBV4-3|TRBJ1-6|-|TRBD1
TGCGCCAGCAGCCAATACCGGGACAGATCTTCACCCCTCCACTTT
CASSQYRDRSSPLHF
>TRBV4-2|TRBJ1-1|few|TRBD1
TGTGCCAGCAGCCAAGAATTCAGAGACAGGGGCGGCACTGAAGCTTTCTTT
CASSQEFRDRGGTEAFF
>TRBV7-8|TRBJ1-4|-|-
TGTGCCAGCAGCGGGCGACAGCCTGTAAATGAAAAACTGCTTTTT
CASSGRQPVNEKLLF
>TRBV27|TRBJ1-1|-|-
TGTGCCAGCAGCCGCCTGGGGGGAGAGAACACTGAAGCTTTCTTT
CASSRLGGENTEAFF
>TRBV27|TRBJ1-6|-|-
TGTGCCAGCCCGGACCTATATAATTCACCCCTCCACTTT
CASPDLYNSPLHF
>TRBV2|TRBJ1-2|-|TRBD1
TGTGCCAGCAGTGGGACAGGAGGGGTGATCGTACCGAACTATGGCTACACCTTC
CASSGTGGVIVPNYGYTF
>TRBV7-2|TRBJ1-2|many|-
TGTGCCAGCAGTCCAAGGGGGGTCTTAGGCTATGGCTACACCTTC
CASSPRGVLGYGYTF
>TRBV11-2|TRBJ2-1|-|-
TGTGCCAGCAGCTTAGGACAGGACGGGACTGCCTTAAGCTCCTACAATGAGCAGTTCTTC
CASSLGQDGTALSSYNEQFF
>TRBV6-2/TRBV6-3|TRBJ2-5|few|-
TGTGCCAGCTCCTCTAGGAGGCGTGAGCAGTACTTC
CASSSRRREQYF
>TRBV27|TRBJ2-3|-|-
TGTGCCAGCAGTTTAAGGGTAACGGGGTGGACAGAGGGAAGCACAGATACGCAGTATTTT
CASSLRVTGWTEGSTDTQYF
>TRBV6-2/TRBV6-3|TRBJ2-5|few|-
TGTGCCAGCATTCGAGGGGAGACCCAGTACTTC
CASIRGETQYF
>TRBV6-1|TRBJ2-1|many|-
TGTGCCAGCAGGGTCTACAATGAGCAGTTCTTC
CASRVYNEQFF
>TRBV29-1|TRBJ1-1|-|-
TGCAGCGCCTCGGGACGGGCGAACACTGAAGCTTTCTTT
CSASGRANTEAFF
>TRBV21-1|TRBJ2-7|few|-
TGTGCCAGCACCGGAACCCGAGACAAGACAGGTTCCTACGAGCAGTACTTC
CASTGTRDKTGSYEQYF
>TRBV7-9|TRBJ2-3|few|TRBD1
TGTGCCAGCAGCTCTCGGGACAGGGCTACAGATACGCAGTATTTT
CASSSRDRATDTQYF
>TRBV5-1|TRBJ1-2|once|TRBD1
TGCGCCAGCAGCCCTGACAGGGGTATTTGGGGCTACACCTTC
CASSPDRGIWGYTF
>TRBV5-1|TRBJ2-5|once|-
TGCGTCAGCAGCTTTTCTAGGGATACCGGAGAGACCCAGTACTTC
CVSSFSRDTGETQYF
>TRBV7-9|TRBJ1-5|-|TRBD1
TGTGCCAGCAGCTCGGACGGACAGGGTTTTGGCAATCAGCCCCAGCATTTT
CASSSDGQGFGNQPQHF
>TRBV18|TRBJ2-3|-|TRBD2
TGTGCCAGCTCACCCCGCGGACTAGCGGGGATGGTCACAGATACGCAGTATTTT
CASSPRGLAGMVTDTQYF
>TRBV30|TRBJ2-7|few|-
TGTGCCTGGAGTGTACTTTCCTACGAGCAGTACTTC
CAWSVLSYEQYF
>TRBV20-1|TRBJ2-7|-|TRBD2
TGCAGTGCCCGGAGAGGGGCGGGAGGGTACAATGAGCAGTACTTC
CSARRGAGGYNEQYF
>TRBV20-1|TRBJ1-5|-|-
TGCAGTGCTTGGGTGGGGGGCGTGGGAAACCAGCCCCAGCATTTT
CSAWVGGVGNQPQHF
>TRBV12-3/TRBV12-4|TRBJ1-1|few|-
TGTGCCAGCAGGACTAATCTGAACACTGAAGCTTTCTTT
CASRTNLNTEAFF
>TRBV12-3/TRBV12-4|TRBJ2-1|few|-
TGTGCCAGCAAGTCCTCCGACCAGGCCCACAATGAGCAGTTCTTC
CASKSSDQAHNEQFF
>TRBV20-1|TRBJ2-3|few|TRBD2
TGCAGTGCTAATAAGCGGGGGAGCACAGATACGCAGTATTTT
CSANKRGSTDTQYF
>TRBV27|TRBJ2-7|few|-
TGTGCCAGCAGTTTATCGGCTAGCCCAGCTGGCGAGCAGTACTTC
CASSLSASPAGEQYF
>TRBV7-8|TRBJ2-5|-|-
TGTGCCAGCAGCCCATTGCCAGGGGAGACCCAGTACTTC
CASSPLPGETQYF
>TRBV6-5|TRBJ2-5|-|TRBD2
TGTGCCAGCAGACGTACTAGCGGGGGGCACAATGAGCAGTACTTC
CASRRTSGGHNEQYF
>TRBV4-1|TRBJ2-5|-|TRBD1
TGCGCCAGCAGCCAAGATTCTACAGGGGACAATGAGCAGTACTTC
CASSQDSTGDNEQYF
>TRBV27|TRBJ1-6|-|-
TGTGCCAGCAGCATGGGGGGGATTAGCTCCTATAATTCACCCCTCCACTTT
CASSMGGISSYNSPLHF
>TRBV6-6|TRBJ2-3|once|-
TGTGCCAGCAGGGGTACAGAGCGCACAGATACGCAGTATTTT
CASRGTERTDTQYF